Below, 10 T cell receptor beta chains from the same sample are listed, as sequenced in a study of CD8+CD57+ T cells in acquired aplastic anemia (dated by TCRdb to 2017 to 2018). Sequencing relied on an Illumina HiSeq 2000. Genomic DNA served as template for TCR beta VDJ combination and CDR3 sequence profiling. TCRdb reran the public reads through fastp at Q25 and MiXCR, keeping productive beta chains. Every entry covers one CDR3 protein and lists the most common genes and DNA from its rows. In all, the sample holds about 190,000 distinct CDR3 sequences, and over 60% of those were seen once. The top ten constitute 46% of the sample. The source material was sorted CD4+, CD8+, or CD8+CD57+ T cells (not recorded which) from PBMCs. The source of these receptors is a human donor with severe aplastic anemia or a healthy control (not recorded which).

This clonotype was recorded many times. The V gene is TRBV11-2, the J gene TRBJ1-4; possible D gene TRBD1, 5 bases. The CDR3 covers 15 residues. Germline V gene data show CDR1 as SGHAT and CDR2 as FQNNGV. The V gene lost 1 base and the J gene lost 7 bases, with 13 bases spanning the gap. The CDR3 protein is CASSLGGVRREKLFF. CDR3 bases: TGTGCCAGCAGCTTAGGGGGGGTTCGACGTGAAAAACTGTTTTTT. Based on the CDR3 plus reference TRBV11-2 and TRBJ1-4, the full variable domain is EAGVAQSPRYKIIEKRQSVAFWCNPISGHATLYWYQQILGQGPKLLIQFQNNGVVDDSQLPKDRFSAERLKGVDSTLKIQPAKLEDSAVYLCASSLGGVRREKLFFGSGTQLSVL.

This clonotype was counted once. The chain joins TRBV15 to TRBJ1-1; D is perhaps TRBD1 (5 bases). Germline-derived CDR1 and CDR2 are LNHNV and YYDKDF (reference sequence). The CDR3 loop spans 17 amino acids. The V and J ends lost 3 bases and 11 bases respectively, with 28 bases between them. CDR3 in amino acids: CATSRGGAGRSYGAAFF. The CDR3 DNA reads TGTGCCACCAGCAGGGGTGGGGCGGGCAGAAGTTACGGGGCGGCTTTCTTT.

This clonotype was observed a handful of times. The rearrangement joins TRBV7-9 to TRBJ2-2; possible D gene TRBD2, 6 bases. V was trimmed by 5 bases and J by 7 bases, leaving 11 bases between them. The germline gives CDR1 SEHNR, CDR2 FQNEAQ (reference sequence). The CDR3 is made up of 13 amino acids. The CDR3 nucleotides are TGTGCCAGCAGCCCCGCGGGGTACGGGGAGCTGTTTTTT. Its protein product is CASSPAGYGELFF. Variable domain in full (rest from reference TRBV7-9 and TRBJ2-2): DTGVSQNPRHKITKRGQNVTFRCDPISEHNRLYWYRQTLGQGPEFLTYFQNEAQLEKSRLLSDRFSAERPKGSFSTLEIQRTEQGDSAMYLCASSPAGYGELFFGEGSRLTVL.

The chain has TRBV19 and TRBJ2-1, with 7 positions matching TRBD1. With 8 bases clipped from V and 5 bases from J, the junction kept 12 bases outside the gene matches. The germline gives CDR1 LNHDA, CDR2 SQIVND (reference sequence). The CDR3 extends over 15 amino acids. The CDR3 sequence is CASALNRDSHNEQFF. The CDR3 DNA is TGTGCCAGTGCACTTAACCGGGACAGCCACAATGAGCAGTTCTTC.

The chain uses TRBV6-5 and TRBJ2-7; tentatively, D is TRBD2 (5 bases). CDR1 and CDR2 (germline): MNHEY, SVGAGI. V lost 5 bases to trimming and J lost 4 bases, with 24 bases between them. This CDR3 has 17 residues. The CDR3 sequence is CASSPSPRVVGQYEQYF. In nucleotides, the CDR3 is TGTGCCAGCAGTCCATCCCCGAGGGTTGTTGGTCAATACGAGCAGTACTTC.

This chain uses TRBV20-1 with TRBJ1-2, with D perhaps TRBD1 (5 bases). Germline-derived CDR1 and CDR2 are DFQATT and SNEGSKA (reference sequence). The CDR3 extends over 15 amino acids. V was pared by 0 bases and J by 4 bases, with 15 bases between. The CDR3 DNA sequence: TGCAGTGCTAGAGATCCGGGAGGGGCCCTCTATGGCTACACCTTC. Protein: CSARDPGGALYGYTF.

There are many counts of this clonotype. The chain links TRBV5-6 to TRBJ2-3, with 9 bases fitting TRBD1. With 3 bases clipped from V and 5 bases from J, the junction kept 4 bases outside the gene matches. CDR1 is SGHDT and CDR2 is YYEEEE in the germline V gene. The length of the CDR3 is 14 residues. The CDR3 here is CASSSMTGGDTQYF. CDR3 bases: TGTGCCAGCAGCTCCATGACAGGGGGAGATACGCAGTATTTT.

In its sample, this clonotype was seen many times. V and J are TRBV27 and TRBJ2-7, with D uncertain. In germline, CDR1 is MNHEY, CDR2 SMNVEV (reference sequence). V lost 5 bases and J lost 5, with 10 bases in between. CDR3 size: 12 residues. In DNA form, the CDR3 reads TGTGCCAGCAGTAGCGAGATGAACGAGCAGTACTTC. It is translated as CASSSEMNEQYF.

This clonotype has only a few counts. This chain links TRBV7-2 with TRBJ1-4; 7 positions match TRBD1. Germline-derived CDR1 and CDR2 are SGHTA and FQGNSA. With V trimmed by 6 bases and J by 5 bases, 12 bases remained unmatched. The CDR3 has 16 amino acids. CDR3 amino acids: CASSLGGTGENEKLFF. The DNA of the CDR3 is TGTGCCAGCAGTCTAGGTGGAACAGGGGAGAATGAAAAACTGTTTTTT. Combining the CDR3 with reference TRBV7-2 and TRBJ1-4 gives the whole variable domain GAGVSQSPSNKVTEKGKDVELRCDPISGHTALYWYRQSLGQGLEFLIYFQGNSAPDKSGLPSDRFSAERTGGSVSTLTIQRTQQEDSAVYLCASSLGGTGENEKLFFGSGTQLSVL.

This clonotype was recorded once. The gene calls are TRBV29-1 and TRBJ2-1, with 9 nucleotides matching TRBD2. CDR3 length: 14 amino acids. Germline lookup yields CDR1 SQVTM and CDR2 ANQGSEA. The CDR3 DNA reads TGCACCGCCCCATGGGGCGGGAGGGCCAGTGAGCAGTTCTTC. Its translation is CTAPWGGRASEQFF.